This T cell receptor beta chain was retrieved from a study of early T cells in non-severe SARS-CoV-2 infection. At least ten counts were recorded for this clonotype. One entry per CDR3 protein results from TCRdb running MiXCR on the 5' RACE reads. This repertoire shows about 33,000 distinct CDR3 sequences, 5.5% to 7% found once; its top ten account for about an eighth. The specimen was whole blood. This clonotype originated in an adult who was a healthcare worker with PCR-confirmed SARS-CoV-2 infection or an uninfected control (not recorded which).

The CDR3 DNA reads TGTGCCAGCAGTGAATACAGGGACACCGGGGAGCTGTTTTTT. Translating it yields CASSEYRDTGELFF. V and J are TRBV25-1 and TRBJ2-2, with D possibly being TRBD1 (5 bases). The CDR3 is 14 amino acids. The V end was cut by 0 bases, the J end by 3 bases, with 5 bases between. CDR1 MGHDK and CDR2 SYGVNS come from the germline V gene.